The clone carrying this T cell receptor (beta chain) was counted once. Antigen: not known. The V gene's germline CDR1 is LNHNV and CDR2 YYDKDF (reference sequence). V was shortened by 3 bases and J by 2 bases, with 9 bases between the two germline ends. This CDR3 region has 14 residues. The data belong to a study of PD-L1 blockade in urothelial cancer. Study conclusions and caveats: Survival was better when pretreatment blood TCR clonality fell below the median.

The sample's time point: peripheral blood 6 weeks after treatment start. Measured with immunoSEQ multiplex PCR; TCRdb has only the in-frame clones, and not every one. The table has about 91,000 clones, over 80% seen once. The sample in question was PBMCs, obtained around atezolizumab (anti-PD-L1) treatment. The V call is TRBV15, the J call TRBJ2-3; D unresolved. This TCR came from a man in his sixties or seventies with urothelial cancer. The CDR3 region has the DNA TGTGCCACCAGCAGGGTAGATAACACAGATACGCAGTATTTT. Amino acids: CATSRVDNTDTQYF.